This is a list of T cell receptor beta chains from one sample in a study of blood T cell repertoires in COVID-19. The table came from immunoSEQ multiplex PCR; TCRdb's copy has only in-frame clones and leaves some out. The top ten clones hold under 15% of a sample with 6,000 or so clones, 80% to 90% of them seen once. The material sequenced was peripheral blood. The receptors were gathered from a human donor with active COVID-19. The donor label of this sample is uncertain. CDR3s leave out the opening cysteine and the closing phenylalanine or tryptophan. Fields, in order: D gene, J gene, V gene, CDR3 protein. A D gene is named only where the DNA matches it firmly.

TRBD1 TRBJ2-7 TRBV13 ASSDRGVYEQY
TRBD1 TRBJ1-1 TRBV30 AWSVGGSGNTEAF
- TRBJ2-1 TRBV5-1 ASSLSGYEQF
TRBD1 TRBJ2-2 TRBV19 ASSLMGTANTGELF
TRBD1 TRBJ2-2 TRBV5-1 ASSTGQGGIGELF
- TRBJ1-3 TRBV2 ASRLTGSGNTIY
- TRBJ2-3 TRBV14 ASSQQGFSTDTQY
TRBD1 TRBJ1-4 TRBV25-1 ASSVQGARYVEKLF
TRBD1 TRBJ2-7 TRBV6-5 ASRRTGGAFEQY
- TRBJ2-5 TRBV12-5 ASGLAGGDQETQY
TRBD2 TRBJ2-3 TRBV6-5 AGTSGLAASDTQY
TRBD2 TRBJ2-2 TRBV9 ASSSWTSSTGELF
TRBD1 TRBJ2-7 TRBV2 ASSEAGQGDSYEQY
TRBD1 TRBJ2-1 TRBV6-1 ASSEVGDRGLVEF
TRBD1 TRBJ1-1 TRBV19 ASSSSDRVKVAEAF
TRBD2 TRBJ2-1 TRBV6-5 ASSYRGLAVGDEQF
- TRBJ2-1 TRBV9 ASSGTQGSPYNEQF
TRBD2 TRBJ2-1 TRBV4-3 ASKTSGGDEQF
- TRBJ2-7 TRBV6-5 ASSIGPPGAHEQY
TRBD1 TRBJ2-7 TRBV19 ATMKQGAGYEQY
TRBD1 TRBJ2-1 TRBV5-6 ASSLVTGSFSYNEQF
- TRBJ2-4 TRBV5-1 ASSLEGVAKNIQY
- TRBJ2-1 TRBV9 ASSVGGMTYNEQF
- TRBJ2-1 TRBV30 AWSDVIYNEQF
TRBD2 TRBJ2-2 TRBV18 ASGRGHTNTGELF
- TRBJ1-2 TRBV7-8 ASSFHRSDGYT
TRBD1 TRBJ2-6 TRBV6-4 ASSGDSYSGANVLT
- TRBJ1-2 TRBV5-1 ASSPIRRLHLYGYT
- TRBJ1-1 TRBV29-1 SVPRIGNGANTEAF
TRBD1 TRBJ1-1 TRBV12-3/TRBV12-4 ASSLGTGQAF
- TRBJ1-4 TRBV7-2 ASSLSAGREEKLF
TRBD1 TRBJ1-1 TRBV5-4 ASSLYPSGTVSNTEAF
- TRBJ2-7 TRBV24-1 ATSDSTGLRSYEQY
- TRBJ2-5 TRBV5-1 ASSLSRLGGETQY
- TRBJ1-5 TRBV4-1 ASSQEGPSWSNQPQH
- TRBJ2-5 TRBV12-5 ASGGRTPETQY
- TRBJ1-6 TRBV10-3 AIGAPQGSYNSPLH
- TRBJ2-2 TRBV4-3 ASSQGQTDTGELF
TRBD1 TRBJ1-4 TRBV23-1 ASSFTETGDRVEKLF
TRBD1 TRBJ2-3 TRBV7-9 ASSFRQQGARADTQY
- TRBJ2-6 TRBV7-8 ASSLARSGGANVLT
TRBD2 TRBJ2-1 TRBV9 ASSSRLSGRADEQF
TRBD1 TRBJ1-1 TRBV7-9 ASSSGQGEAF
- TRBJ2-1 TRBV19 ASSITRSRTDEQF
- TRBJ2-1 TRBV7-9 ASSLSRNNEQF
- TRBJ2-2 TRBV5-1 ASSLVRGAGGELF
- TRBJ2-5 TRBV5-1 ASSREPDRETQY